The 18 T cell receptor beta chains presented below share a single source sample, sequenced in a study of neurological immune-mediated disorders. Each CDR3 protein gets one entry after TCRdb re-called the 5' RACE reads with MiXCR. The data contain 25,000 to 30,000 distinct CDR3 sequences, under 25% of them singletons. Sequencing used CD4+ T cells from blood. The receptors stem from a man in his fifties or sixties with HTLV-1-associated myelopathy (HAM/TSP).

This clonotype has more than one count but fewer than ten. This chain uses TRBV4-1 with TRBJ2-5; TRBD1 agrees at 7 bases. Germline trimming cut 6 bases from V and 5 bases from J; bases unmatched to any gene: 9. This CDR3 contains 14 residues. The V gene's germline CDR1 is MGHRA and CDR2 YSYEKL. For the CDR3, the DNA is TGCGCCAGCAGACCCCAGGGGGAAAGGGAGACCCAGTACTTC. Translated, it gives CASRPQGERETQYF.

The table lists this clonotype with many counts. V is TRBV12-3 or TRBV12-4 and J is TRBJ2-5; tentatively, D is TRBD2 (7 bases). Trimming left V 3 bases short and J 4 bases short, with 15 bases between. This CDR3 contains 15 residues. Written as DNA, the CDR3 is TGTGCCAGCAGTTTTTTCGGGGGGCAAAGAGAGACCCAGTACTTC. This gives the protein CASSFFGGQRETQYF.

This clonotype was seen many times. The chain uses TRBV20-1 and TRBJ2-3; 16 nucleotides match TRBD2. Germline V lookup: CDR1 DFQATT, CDR2 SNEGSKA (reference sequence). The CDR3 extends over 17 amino acids. V lost 4 bases to trimming and J lost 1 base; unmatched junction nucleotides: 5. The CDR3 sequence: CSAMGTSGGGRTDTQYF. CDR3 DNA sequence: TGCAGTGCTATGGGGACTAGCGGGGGGGGGCGCACAGATACGCAGTATTTT.

This clonotype was recorded a few times. This chain uses TRBV25-1 with TRBJ2-7, with a tentative D call TRBD1 (5 bases). Germline V gene sequence: CDR1 MGHDK, CDR2 SYGVNS. The CDR3 spans 14 residues. V dropped 5 bases and J dropped 0 bases, with 11 bases sitting between them. CDR3 in amino acids: CASSFRTNSYEQYF. DNA of the CDR3: TGTGCCAGCAGTTTCCGGACAAACTCCTACGAGCAGTACTTC.

This clonotype was recorded at least ten times. The chain has TRBV20-1 and TRBJ2-7; D might be TRBD1 (6 bases). This CDR3 region has 15 residues. V gave up 3 bases and J gave up 4 bases, with 19 bases separating them. Germline CDR1 DFQATT, CDR2 SNEGSKA (reference sequence). DNA of the CDR3: TGCAGTGCTAGTGAGGAACAGGGTTCCCCTTACGAGCAGTACTTC. Translating gives CSASEEQGSPYEQYF.

This clonotype was counted ten times or more. The J gene is TRBJ1-6, the V gene TRBV12-3 or TRBV12-4; D uncertain. This CDR3 contains 17 residues. Trimming took 2 bases from V and 2 from J, leaving 13 bases between them. CDR3 loop: CASSLRRTGAYNSPLHF. CDR3 DNA: TGTGCCAGCAGTTTAAGGCGGACTGGCGCCTATAATTCACCCCTCCACTTT.

There are many counts of this clonotype. V usage is TRBV27 and J usage is TRBJ1-5, with 8 bases matching TRBD1. J gave up 4 bases and V 5 bases, and 4 bases lay outside the gene matches. The length of the CDR3 is 14 residues. In germline, CDR1 is MNHEY, CDR2 SMNVEV (reference sequence). The CDR3 reads CASSAGQGNQPQHF. CDR3 nucleotides: TGTGCCAGCAGTGCCGGACAGGGAAATCAGCCCCAGCATTTT.

This clonotype was counted many times. This sequence joins TRBV6-1 and TRBJ2-7; no clear D. Germline CDR1 MNHNS, CDR2 SASEGT. The CDR3 sequence is 13 residues long. Between the trimmed V and J ends, which lost 5 bases and 5 bases, there was a span of 13 bases. In DNA form, the CDR3 reads TGTGCCAGCAGTTTACCGAGACTCAACGAGCAGTACTTC. Translation gives CASSLPRLNEQYF.

This clonotype came up many times. This sequence joins TRBV5-1 and TRBJ2-2; D not resolved. The CDR3 extends over 12 amino acids. The ends were cut back, 4 bases at V and 0 bases at J, with 1 base in the middle. Per the germline V gene, CDR1 is SGHRS and CDR2 is YFSETQ. In nucleotides, the CDR3 is TGCGCCAGCAGCCCGAACACCGGGGAGCTGTTTTTT. It is translated as CASSPNTGELFF.

The V call is TRBV20-1, the J call TRBJ1-5, with D possibly matching TRBD1 (5 bases). Trimming removed 0 bases at V and 0 bases at J, with 12 bases between. The CDR3 extends over 16 amino acids. Germline-derived CDR1 and CDR2 are DFQATT and SNEGSKA (reference sequence). Here the CDR3 DNA reads TGCAGTGCTAGAGAATCTGGGGCGTATAGCAATCAGCCCCAGCATTTT. The encoded protein is CSARESGAYSNQPQHF.

As to this clonotype: The junction and the germline gene differ at one end; a read error may be behind it. The chain employs TRBV2 and TRBJ2-1, with D possibly being TRBD2 (5 bases). The CDR3 has 12 residues. Per germline, CDR1 SNHLY and CDR2 FYNNEI. The CDR3 DNA reads TGTGCCAGCAGTCCTCCCGCGGGCGGGCAGTTATTT. Its protein product is CASSPPAGGQLF.

This clonotype was recorded many times. The chain combines TRBV9 with TRBJ1-1; no reliable D call. Per the germline V gene, CDR1 is SGDLS and CDR2 is YYNGEE. Trimming pared 4 bases from V and 0 bases from J, leaving 7 bases between. This CDR3 comprises 13 residues. CDR3 nucleotides: TGTGCCAGCAGCAGATCGATGAACACTGAAGCTTTCTTT. This translates into CASSRSMNTEAFF.

The chain uses TRBV12-3 or TRBV12-4 and TRBJ1-1; 9 bases align to TRBD1. The V and J ends lost 5 bases and 7 bases, in that order; junction bases with no gene match: 11. The CDR3 sequence is 15 residues long. The CDR3 protein is CASSRPQGARSEAFF. DNA for the CDR3: TGTGCCAGCAGTCGTCCACAGGGGGCGCGTAGTGAAGCTTTCTTT.

In the case of this clonotype: A much larger clone is a single base away; this may be a read error. The rearrangement links TRBV6-1 to TRBJ1-5; possible D gene TRBD1, 5 bases. Germline values: CDR1 MNHNS, CDR2 SASEGT. The V end was cut by 6 bases, the J end by 8 bases, with 17 bases between. The CDR3 loop spans 14 amino acids. The DNA of the CDR3 is TGTGCCAGCAGGTACATGGGGCGGACCGAGCCCCAGCATTTT. Encoded protein: CASRYMGRTEPQHF.

This clonotype is categorized as medium-sized. The chain joins TRBV15 to TRBJ1-1, with 9 bases matching TRBD1. The ends lost 1 base at V and 7 bases at J; junction bases unmatched: 7. The germline V gene encodes CDR1 LNHNV and CDR2 YYDKDF (reference sequence). The CDR3 totals 15 residues. The CDR3 nucleotides read TGTGCCACCAGCAGAGGACAGGGGGGAAGGAATGAAGCTTTCTTT. Translated: CATSRGQGGRNEAFF.

There are a few counts of this clonotype. This may be a read error: a much more frequent sequence differs by one nucleotide. V gene TRBV5-1 combines with J gene TRBJ2-2; D possibly corresponds to TRBD2 (7 bases). This CDR3 contains 15 residues. Germline V gene sequence: CDR1 SGHRS, CDR2 YFSETQ. Trimming took off 4 bases at V and 6 bases at J, with 16 bases between the two ends. CDR3 nucleotides: TGCGCCAGCAGCCAAATAGTGGGGGGGCCCGGGGAGCTGTTTTTT. This translates into CASSQIVGGPGELFF.

V gene TRBV18 combines with J gene TRBJ1-5; D not certain. Trimming shortened V by 3 bases and J by 2 bases, and 8 bases separated the two germline ends. CDR1 is KGHSH, CDR2 LQKENI, per germline. The CDR3 covers 14 residues. The CDR3 sequence: CASSPAIRNQPQHF. The CDR3 DNA follows: TGTGCCAGCTCACCCGCGATCCGCAATCAGCCCCAGCATTTT. Filled out from reference TRBV18 and TRBJ1-5, the complete variable domain reads NAGVMQNPRHLVRRRGQEARLRCSPMKGHSHVYWYRQLPEEGLKFMVYLQKENIIDESGMPKERFSAEFPKEGPSILRIQQVVRGDSAAYFCASSPAIRNQPQHFGDGTRLSIL.

This clonotype was recorded at least ten times. The chain combines TRBV20-1 with TRBJ1-6; 7 bases line up with TRBD1. This CDR3 is built from 14 residues. V lost 6 bases to trimming and J lost 8 bases; unmatched junction nucleotides: 10. CDR1 is DFQATT, CDR2 SNEGSKA, per germline (reference sequence). CDR3 in DNA: TGCAGTGCCGAAACACGGACAGGCCATTCACCCCTCCACTTT. It specifies CSAETRTGHSPLHF.